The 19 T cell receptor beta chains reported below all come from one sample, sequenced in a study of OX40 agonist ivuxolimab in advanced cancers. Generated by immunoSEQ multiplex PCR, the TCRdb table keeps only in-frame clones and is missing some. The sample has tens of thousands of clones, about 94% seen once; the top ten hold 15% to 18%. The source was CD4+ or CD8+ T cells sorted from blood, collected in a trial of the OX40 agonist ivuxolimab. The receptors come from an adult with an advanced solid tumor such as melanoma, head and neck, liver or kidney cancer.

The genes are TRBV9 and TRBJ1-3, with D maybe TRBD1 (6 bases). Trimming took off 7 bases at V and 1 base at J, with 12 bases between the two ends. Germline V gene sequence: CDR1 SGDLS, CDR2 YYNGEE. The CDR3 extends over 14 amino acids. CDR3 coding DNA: TGTGCCAGCGGCCAGACAGGTTCTGGAAACACCATATATTTT. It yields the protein CASGQTGSGNTIYF.

Here the CDR3 DNA reads TGCGCCAGCAGTGAGTCGCGTATCACGGGGGGGCCCTACAATGAGCAGTTCTTC. Translation: CASSESRITGGPYNEQFF. V is TRBV10-1 and J is TRBJ2-1; 8 bases fit TRBD2. Trimming removed 0 bases from V and 2 bases from J; junction bases left unmatched: 9. The CDR3 has 18 residues. Germline V gene sequence: CDR1 WNHNN, CDR2 SYGVQD (reference sequence).

This CDR3 is CAISGLRTESREQYF. CDR3 DNA: TGTGCCATCAGTGGCCTGCGGACAGAAAGCCGCGAGCAGTACTTC. The chain links TRBV10-3 to TRBJ2-7; tentatively, D is TRBD1 (6 bases). This CDR3 spans 15 amino acids. Germline-derived CDR1 and CDR2 are ENHRY and SYGVKD. The V and J ends lost 4 bases and 6 bases respectively, with 19 bases between them.

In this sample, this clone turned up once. For the CDR3, the DNA is TGCGCCAGCAGCCGGGAGGGGATGCCTGGAAACACCATATATTTT. Translated: CASSREGMPGNTIYF. The rearrangement uses TRBV4-1 and TRBJ1-3, with a possible D match to TRBD1 (5 bases). V was trimmed by 4 bases and J by 2 bases, leaving 12 bases between them. The CDR3 is made up of 15 amino acids. Germline CDR1 reads MGHRA; CDR2 reads YSYEKL.

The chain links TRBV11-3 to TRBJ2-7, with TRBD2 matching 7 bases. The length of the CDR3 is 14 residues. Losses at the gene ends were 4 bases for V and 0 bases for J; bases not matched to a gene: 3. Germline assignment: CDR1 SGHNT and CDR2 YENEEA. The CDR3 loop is CASSSRDYSYEQYF. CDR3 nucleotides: TGTGCCAGCAGCTCTCGGGACTACTCCTACGAGCAGTACTTC.

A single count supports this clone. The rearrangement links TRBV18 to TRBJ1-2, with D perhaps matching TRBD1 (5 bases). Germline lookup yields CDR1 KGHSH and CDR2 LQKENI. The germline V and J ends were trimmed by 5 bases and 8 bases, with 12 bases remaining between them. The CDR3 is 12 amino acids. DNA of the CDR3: TGTGCCAGCTCAAACGGGACTGGCGGCTACACCTTC. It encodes CASSNGTGGYTF.

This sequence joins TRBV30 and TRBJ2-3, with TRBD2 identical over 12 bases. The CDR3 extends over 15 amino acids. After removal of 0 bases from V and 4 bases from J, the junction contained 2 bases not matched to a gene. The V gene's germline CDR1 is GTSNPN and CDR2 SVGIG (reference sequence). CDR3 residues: CAWSVLAGGADTQYF. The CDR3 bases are TGTGCCTGGAGTGTACTAGCGGGAGGTGCAGATACGCAGTATTTT.

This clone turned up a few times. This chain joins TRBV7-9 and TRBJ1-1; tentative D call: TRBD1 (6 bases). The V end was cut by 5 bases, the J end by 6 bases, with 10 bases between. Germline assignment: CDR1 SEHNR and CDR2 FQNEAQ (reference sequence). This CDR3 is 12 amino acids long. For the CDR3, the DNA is TGTGCCAGCAGCACAGGGCTCGCTGAAGCTTTCTTT. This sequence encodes CASSTGLAEAFF.

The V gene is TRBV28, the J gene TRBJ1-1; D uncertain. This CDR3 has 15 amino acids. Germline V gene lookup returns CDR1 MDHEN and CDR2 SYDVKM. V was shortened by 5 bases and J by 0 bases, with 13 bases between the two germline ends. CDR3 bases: TGTGCCAGCAGTCCTGAATGGACGTTGAACACTGAAGCTTTCTTT. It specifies CASSPEWTLNTEAFF.

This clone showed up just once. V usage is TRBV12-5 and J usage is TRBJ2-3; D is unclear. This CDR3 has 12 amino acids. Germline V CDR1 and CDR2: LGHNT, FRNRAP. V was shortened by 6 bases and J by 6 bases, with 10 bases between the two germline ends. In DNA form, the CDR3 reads TGTGCTAGTGGATTCCTGGGGGATACGCAGTATTTT. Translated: CASGFLGDTQYF.

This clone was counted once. The CDR3 spells CASSGLSPQRGTQYF. The CDR3, as DNA: TGTGCCAGCAGCGGCCTGAGTCCCCAACGGGGGACCCAGTACTTC. This rearrangement joins TRBV9 to TRBJ2-5; D possibly corresponds to TRBD2 (5 bases). CDR1 and CDR2 (germline): SGDLS, YYNGEE. The CDR3 extends over 15 amino acids. V lost 3 bases to trimming and J lost 7 bases, with 19 bases between them.

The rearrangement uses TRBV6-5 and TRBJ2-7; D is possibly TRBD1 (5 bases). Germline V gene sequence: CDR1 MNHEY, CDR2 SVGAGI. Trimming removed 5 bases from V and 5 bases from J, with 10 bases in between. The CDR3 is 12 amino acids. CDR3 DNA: TGTGCCAGCAGTACCTGGGGCCACGAGCAGTACTTC. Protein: CASSTWGHEQYF.

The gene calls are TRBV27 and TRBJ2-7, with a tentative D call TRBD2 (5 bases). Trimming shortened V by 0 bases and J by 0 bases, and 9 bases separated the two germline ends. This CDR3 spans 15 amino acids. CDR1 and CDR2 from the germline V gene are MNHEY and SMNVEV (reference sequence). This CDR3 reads CASSLSGRTSYEQYF. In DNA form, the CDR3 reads TGTGCCAGCAGTTTATCAGGGAGAACCTCCTACGAGCAGTACTTC.

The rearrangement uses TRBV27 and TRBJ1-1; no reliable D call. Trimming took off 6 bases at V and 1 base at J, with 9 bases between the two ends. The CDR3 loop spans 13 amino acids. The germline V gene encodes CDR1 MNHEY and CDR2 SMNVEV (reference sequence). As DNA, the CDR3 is TGTGCCAGCAGGTGGACGGGGAACACTGAAGCTTTCTTT. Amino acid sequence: CASRWTGNTEAFF.

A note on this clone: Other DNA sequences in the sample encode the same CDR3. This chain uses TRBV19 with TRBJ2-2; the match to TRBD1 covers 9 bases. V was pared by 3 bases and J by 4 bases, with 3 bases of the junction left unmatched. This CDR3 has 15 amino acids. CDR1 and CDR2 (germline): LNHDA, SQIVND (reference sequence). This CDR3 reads CASSIGTGTTGELFF. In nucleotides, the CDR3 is TGTGCCAGTAGTATTGGGACAGGGACCACCGGGGAGCTGTTTTTT.

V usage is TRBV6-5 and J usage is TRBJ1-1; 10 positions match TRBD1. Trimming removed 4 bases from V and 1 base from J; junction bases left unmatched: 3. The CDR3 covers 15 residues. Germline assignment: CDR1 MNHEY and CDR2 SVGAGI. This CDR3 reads CASSSGQGENTEAFF. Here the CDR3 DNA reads TGTGCCAGCAGTTCCGGACAGGGGGAGAACACTGAAGCTTTCTTT.

CDR3 DNA: TGTGCCAGCAGCAGGGGGTCATACGAGCAGTACTTC. Residues: CASSRGSYEQYF. This chain joins TRBV5-4 and TRBJ2-7, with D possibly being TRBD1 (6 bases). V lost 4 bases to trimming and J lost 4 bases, with 9 bases between them. Germline V gene data show CDR1 as SGHNT and CDR2 as YYREEE (reference sequence). There are 12 residues in the CDR3.

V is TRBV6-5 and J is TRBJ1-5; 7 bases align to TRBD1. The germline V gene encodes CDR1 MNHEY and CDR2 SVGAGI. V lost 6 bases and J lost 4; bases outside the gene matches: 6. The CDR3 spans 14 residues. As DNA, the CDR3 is TGTGCCAGCAGAGGGACAGACTATAATCAGCCCCAGCATTTT. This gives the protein CASRGTDYNQPQHF.

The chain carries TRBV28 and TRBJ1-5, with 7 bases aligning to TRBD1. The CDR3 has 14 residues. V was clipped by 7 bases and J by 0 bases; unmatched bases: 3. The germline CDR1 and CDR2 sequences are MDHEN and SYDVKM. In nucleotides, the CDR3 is TGTGCCAGCAAGGGGGCGGCTAGCAATCAGCCCCAGCATTTT. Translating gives CASKGAASNQPQHF.